This T cell receptor beta chain was observed in a study of radiotherapy plus CTLA-4 blockade in lung cancer. In the study overall: With over 25% of patients having disease control, objective responses were seen in under 20%. Study outcomes and limitations: Interferon-beta, together with early blood T cell clone dynamics, reportedly best predicted response. Peripheral blood showed expansion of tumor-derived TCR clones after radiotherapy and ipilimumab.

This clone has more than one count but fewer than ten. Antigen: not known. Germline assignment: CDR1 SEHNR and CDR2 FQNEAQ (reference sequence). The CDR3 consists of 15 residues. The V end was cut by 5 bases, the J end by 3 bases, with 15 bases between. The study gave focal radiation plus ipilimumab CTLA-4 blockade to patients with chemo-refractory metastatic non-small-cell lung cancer. Sequenced by immunoSEQ multiplex PCR; TCRdb stores in-frame clones only, minus some. This table holds about 57,000 clones, less than 85% found once. This rearrangement joins TRBV7-9 to TRBJ2-3; tentative D call: TRBD1 (5 bases). This clonotype originated in a human donor with non-small cell lung cancer who had a complete response to radiotherapy plus ipilimumab. Here the sequenced sample was peripheral blood, taken from a patient treated with radiotherapy plus ipilimumab. CDR3 sequence reads: CASSPPSQGTDTQYF. The CDR3 DNA is TGTGCCAGCAGCCCTCCTTCGCAGGGAACAGATACGCAGTATTTT.